This is a list of T cell receptor beta chains from one sample in a study of regulatory T cells in long-lasting Graves disease. TCRdb used MiXCR to reprocess the multiplex PCR reads, holding one entry per CDR3 protein. This table has some 560,000 distinct CDR3 sequences, roughly a sixth appearing once. This sample was also put to use in a study of T cells in Graves' hyperthyroidism and ophthalmopathy.

The material was peripheral blood mononuclear cells (PBMCs), obtained at new diagnosis, from a patient treated with antithyroid drugs. The origin of the receptors is a woman aged 35-65 years with Graves disease. Both conserved end residues are part of each CDR3. D genes are given only for firm matches. Not all rows give a size; the values are once, few, many and, for expanded clones, a class.

D	size	V	J	CDR3	DNA
NA	NA	TRBV3-1	TRBJ2-1	CASSQSQGIYNEQFF	TGTGCCAGCAGCCAAAGCCAGGGAATTTACAATGAGCAGTTCTTC
NA	few	TRBV6-1	TRBJ2-3	CASSAVASVETDTQYF	TGTGCCAGCAGCGCTGTAGCATCCGTGGAGACAGATACGCAGTATTTT
NA	few	TRBV5-1	TRBJ1-5	CASSSEGWANQPQHF	TGCGCCAGCAGCTCCGAGGGGTGGGCGAATCAGCCCCAGCATTTT
TRBD1	few	TRBV20-1	TRBJ1-4	CSAPPQTGGRLEKLFF	TGCAGTGCCCCACCTCAGACAGGGGGACGGCTGGAAAAACTGTTTTTT
NA	many	TRBV28	TRBJ2-7	CASSLEGVTYEQYF	TGTGCCAGCAGTTTAGAAGGGGTAACCTACGAGCAGTACTTC
NA	NA	TRBV3-1	TRBJ1-2	CASSWGRTLGNYGYTF	TGTGCCAGCAGCTGGGGCCGGACACTCGGGAACTATGGCTACACCTTC
NA	NA	TRBV6-2/TRBV6-3	TRBJ2-2	CASSWTARIGELFF	TGTGCCAGCAGCTGGACAGCCAGGATCGGGGAGCTGTTTTTT
TRBD1	few	TRBV5-1	TRBJ1-2	CASSPGQAANYGYTF	TGCGCCAGCAGCCCCGGACAGGCCGCTAACTATGGCTACACCTTC
TRBD2	many	TRBV9	TRBJ2-1	CASSVIRAGGDNEQFF	TGTGCCAGCAGCGTAATCCGGGCGGGGGGCGACAATGAGCAGTTCTTC
NA	NA	TRBV6-5	TRBJ2-7	CASSYSGGGDTYEQYF	TGTGCCAGCAGTTACTCCGGGGGTGGGGACACCTACGAGCAGTACTTC
NA	few	TRBV11-2	TRBJ2-7	CASSPGRQGGHEQYF	TGTGCCAGCAGCCCGGGGCGGCAGGGGGGCCACGAGCAGTACTTC
TRBD2	NA	TRBV6-1	TRBJ2-7	CASSESAAGVTYEQYF	TGTGCCAGCAGTGAAAGCGCGGCGGGGGTAACCTACGAGCAGTACTTC
TRBD2	many	TRBV12-3/TRBV12-4	TRBJ2-7	CASSFRASGIYEQYF	TGTGCCAGCAGTTTTAGGGCTAGCGGAATCTACGAGCAGTACTTC
NA	few	TRBV6-1	TRBJ1-1	CASSRADRRAFF	TGTGCCAGCAGTCGGGCGGACCGGAGGGCTTTCTTT
NA	many	TRBV2	TRBJ1-1	CASSDTHGTEAFF	TGTGCCAGCAGTGACACTCATGGGACTGAAGCTTTCTTT
NA	many	TRBV7-2	TRBJ1-6	CASTPTENSPLHF	TGTGCCAGCACCCCCACCGAGAATTCACCCCTCCACTTT
NA	NA	TRBV19	TRBJ1-6	CASSMVGGNSPLHF	TGTGCCAGTAGTATGGTTGGGGGTAATTCACCCCTCCACTTT
TRBD1	few	TRBV18	TRBJ2-7	CASSPDRGSEQYF	TGTGCCAGCTCGCCGGACAGGGGCTCCGAGCAGTACTTC
NA	NA	TRBV5-4	TRBJ2-2	CASTTTGTDTTGELFF	TGTGCCAGCACGACAACCGGGACGGATACCACCGGGGAGCTGTTTTTT
NA	NA	TRBV7-2	TRBJ1-5	CASSWGEYSNQPQHF	TGTGCCAGCAGCTGGGGGGAATATAGCAATCAGCCCCAGCATTTT
TRBD1	many	TRBV5-1	TRBJ2-7	CASSSSTGTYEQYF	TGCGCCAGCAGCTCCTCGACAGGGACCTACGAGCAGTACTTC
NA	few	TRBV19	TRBJ1-4	CASSRQTNEKLFF	TGTGCCAGTAGTAGACAGACTAATGAAAAACTGTTTTTT
NA	many	TRBV5-1	TRBJ2-1	CASSSRDGNYNEQFF	TGCGCCAGCAGCTCCCGGGACGGTAACTACAATGAGCAGTTCTTC
NA	few	TRBV25-1	TRBJ1-2	CASSTPSGYGYTF	TGTGCCAGCAGTACTCCGAGTGGCTATGGCTACACCTTC
NA	few	TRBV4-1	TRBJ1-4	CASSLLDANEKLFF	TGCGCCAGCAGCCTCCTGGACGCAAATGAAAAACTGTTTTTT
TRBD2	NA	TRBV24-1	TRBJ2-1	CATSDSDQRGDNEQFF	TGTGCCACCAGTGATTCTGACCAGCGGGGTGACAATGAGCAGTTCTTC
TRBD1	NA	TRBV6-2/TRBV6-3	TRBJ1-5	CASSYSMAGQGMGNQPQHF	TGTGCCAGCAGTTACTCGATGGCGGGACAGGGAATGGGCAATCAGCCCCAGCATTTT
NA	many	TRBV7-8	TRBJ1-5	CASSQEIYSNQPQHF	TGTGCCAGCTCCCAGGAGATATATAGCAATCAGCCCCAGCATTTT
NA	NA	TRBV5-1	TRBJ1-4	CASSLGQPGGYEKLFF	TGCGCCAGCAGCTTGGGACAACCTGGGGGGTATGAAAAACTGTTTTTT
NA	NA	TRBV5-1	TRBJ2-1	CASTLEGKTLYNEQFF	TGCGCCAGCACCCTGGAGGGCAAAACCCTTTACAATGAGCAGTTCTTC
TRBD2	NA	TRBV27	TRBJ2-1	CASSPLGGASYNEQFF	TGTGCCAGCAGTCCGCTCGGGGGGGCCAGTTACAATGAGCAGTTCTTC
NA	few	TRBV12-5	TRBJ1-4	CASGGGDSTTNEKLFF	TGTGCTAGTGGTGGGGGGGACTCCACAACTAATGAAAAACTGTTTTTT
NA	NA	TRBV11-2	TRBJ1-6	CASRRVTGTSYNSPLHF	TGTGCCAGCAGACGGGTAACAGGGACATCCTATAATTCACCCCTCCACTTT
TRBD2	NA	TRBV4-1	TRBJ2-1	CASSQERTSGHEQFF	TGCGCCAGCAGCCAAGAGAGGACTAGCGGGCATGAGCAGTTCTTC
NA	NA	TRBV27	TRBJ1-1	CASSTGTNTEAFF	TGTGCCAGCAGTACCGGGACGAACACTGAAGCTTTCTTT
TRBD1	NA	TRBV11-1	TRBJ1-6	CASRRRGSTGTAFYNSPLHF	TGTGCCAGCAGAAGGAGGGGGAGCACCGGGACAGCCTTTTATAATTCACCCCTCCACTTT
NA	many	TRBV29-1	TRBJ1-5	CSALPGGADQPQHF	TGCAGCGCATTGCCTGGGGGGGCTGATCAGCCCCAGCATTTT
NA	few	TRBV20-1	TRBJ1-1	CSARGGTGNTEAFF	TGCAGTGCTAGAGGCGGGACGGGTAACACTGAAGCTTTCTTT
NA	many	TRBV9	TRBJ2-5	CASSVASVEETQYF	TGTGCCAGCAGCGTAGCATCGGTTGAAGAGACCCAGTACTTC
NA	many	TRBV30	TRBJ1-1	CAWSGGRNRNTEAFF	TGTGCCTGGAGTGGAGGACGAAATCGGAACACTGAAGCTTTCTTT
TRBD1	few	TRBV7-3	TRBJ1-2	CASSLDRDSFVGYTF	TGTGCCAGCAGCTTAGACAGGGACAGTTTTGTCGGCTACACCTTC
NA	many	TRBV12-3/TRBV12-4	TRBJ1-1	CASSPGGDLYGAFF	TGTGCCAGCAGCCCCGGCGGGGACCTGTACGGGGCTTTCTTT
NA	few	TRBV28	TRBJ1-3	CASVQGLGSGNTIYF	TGTGCCAGCGTCCAGGGCCTAGGGTCTGGAAACACCATATATTTT
NA	many	TRBV5-5	TRBJ2-5	CASSFSGLLAQETQYF	TGTGCCAGCAGCTTCTCGGGACTCCTTGCCCAAGAGACCCAGTACTTC
TRBD1	many	TRBV3-1	TRBJ2-7	CASSQTPGQGTDEQYF	TGTGCCAGCAGCCAAACCCCGGGACAGGGTACCGACGAGCAGTACTTC
TRBD1	few	TRBV9	TRBJ1-5	CASSVGPGTGNQPQHF	TGTGCCAGCAGCGTAGGGCCCGGGACAGGCAATCAGCCCCAGCATTTT
TRBD1	NA	TRBV12-5	TRBJ1-6	CASGLEGGGSPLHF	TGTGCTAGTGGTTTGGAAGGAGGGGGCTCACCCCTCCACTTT
TRBD2	few	TRBV12-3/TRBV12-4	TRBJ2-5	CASSSLGREETQYF	TGTGCCAGCAGTTCCCTGGGGAGGGAGGAGACCCAGTACTTC
NA	NA	TRBV20-1	TRBJ2-7	CSATQTYEQYF	TGCAGTGCTACGCAAACCTACGAGCAGTACTTC
NA	many	TRBV28	TRBJ1-3	CASSFSTFSGNTIYF	TGTGCCAGCAGTTTCTCCACATTTTCTGGAAACACCATATATTTT